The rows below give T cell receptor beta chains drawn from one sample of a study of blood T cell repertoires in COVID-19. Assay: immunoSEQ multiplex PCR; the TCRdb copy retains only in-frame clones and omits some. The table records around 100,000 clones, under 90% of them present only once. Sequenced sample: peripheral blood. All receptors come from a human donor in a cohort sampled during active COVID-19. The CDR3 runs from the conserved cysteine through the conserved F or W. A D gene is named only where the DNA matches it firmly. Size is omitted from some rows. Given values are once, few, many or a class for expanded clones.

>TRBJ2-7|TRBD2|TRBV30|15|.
CAWRGVAGAYSEQYF
TGTGCCTGGAGGGGAGTAGCGGGGGCTTACTCCGAGCAGTACTTC
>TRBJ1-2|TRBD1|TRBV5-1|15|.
CASSPDRGLDYGYTF
TGCGCCAGCAGCCCGGACAGGGGGCTCGACTATGGCTACACCTTC
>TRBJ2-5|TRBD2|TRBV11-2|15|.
CASSRTSGSVETQYF
TGTGCCAGCAGCCGGACTAGCGGGAGTGTGGAGACCCAGTACTTC
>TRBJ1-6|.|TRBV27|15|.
CASSSYFGGNSPLHF
TGTGCCAGCAGTTCCTACTTCGGGGGGAATTCACCCCTCCACTTT
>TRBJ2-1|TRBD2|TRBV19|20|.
CASSMRGGLAGANSYNEQFF
TGTGCCAGTAGTATGAGGGGGGGACTAGCGGGAGCAAACTCCTACAATGAGCAGTTCTTC
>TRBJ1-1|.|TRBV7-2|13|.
CASSLQGGTEAFF
TGTGCCAGCAGCTTACAGGGAGGTACTGAAGCTTTCTTT
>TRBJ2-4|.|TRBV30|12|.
CAWSNPENIQYF
TGTGCCTGGTCCAATCCGGAAAACATTCAGTACTTC
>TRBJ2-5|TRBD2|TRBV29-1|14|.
CSVLASGSSETQYF
TGCAGCGTTTTGGCTAGCGGGAGTTCTGAGACCCAGTACTTC
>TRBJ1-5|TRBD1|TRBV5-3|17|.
CARIRTSGTVSNQPQHF
TGTGCCAGAATCCGAACGTCCGGGACAGTTAGCAATCAGCCCCAGCATTTT
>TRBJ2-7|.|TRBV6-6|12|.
CASSYSSDEQYF
TGTGCCAGCAGTTACTCTAGCGACGAGCAGTACTTC
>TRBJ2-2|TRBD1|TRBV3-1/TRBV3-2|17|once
CASRHEGQGINTGELFF
TGTGCCAGCAGACATGAAGGACAGGGGATAAACACCGGGGAGCTGTTTTTT
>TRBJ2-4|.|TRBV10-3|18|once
CAISESGFADIAKNIQYF
TGTGCCATCAGTGAGTCGGGTTTTGCGGATATAGCCAAAAACATTCAGTACTTC
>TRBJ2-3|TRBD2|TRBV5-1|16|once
CASRTGTSRPTDTQYF
TGCGCCAGCAGGACCGGGACTAGCAGACCCACAGATACGCAGTATTTT
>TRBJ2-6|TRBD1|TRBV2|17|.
CASRGQGASSGANVLTF
TGTGCCAGCAGGGGACAGGGGGCGAGCTCTGGGGCCAACGTCCTGACTTTC
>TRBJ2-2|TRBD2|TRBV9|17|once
CASSVDGGGRYTGELFF
TGTGCCAGCAGCGTAGATGGGGGCGGGAGGTACACCGGGGAGCTGTTTTTT
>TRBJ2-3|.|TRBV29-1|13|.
CSVWRGSTDTQYF
TGCAGCGTTTGGCGAGGCAGCACAGATACGCAGTATTTT
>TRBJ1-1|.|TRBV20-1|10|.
CSAGGFEAFF
TGCAGTGCTGGGGGCTTTGAAGCTTTCTTT
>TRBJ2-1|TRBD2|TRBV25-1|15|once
CASSPSGVSLFEQFF
TGTGCCAGCAGTCCTAGCGGGGTCTCCTTATTTGAGCAGTTCTTC
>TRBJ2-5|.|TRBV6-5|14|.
CASSVSGWGETQYF
TGTGCCAGCAGCGTTAGCGGTTGGGGAGAGACCCAGTACTTC
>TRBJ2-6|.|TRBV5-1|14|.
CASFDSSGANVLTF
TGCGCCAGCTTCGACAGCTCTGGGGCCAACGTCCTGACTTTC
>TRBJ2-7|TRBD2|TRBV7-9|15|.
CASSPVGLAGYEQYF
TGTGCCAGCAGCCCAGTGGGGCTAGCGGGGTACGAGCAGTACTTC
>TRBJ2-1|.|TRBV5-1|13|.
CASRDLRGNEQFF
TGCGCCAGCAGGGACTTACGGGGCAATGAGCAGTTCTTC
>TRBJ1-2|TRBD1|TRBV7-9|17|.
CASSSALRQGAHYGYTF
TGTGCCAGCAGCTCCGCCCTTCGTCAGGGGGCGCATTATGGCTACACCTTC
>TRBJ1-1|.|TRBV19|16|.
CASSSRQEVMNTEAFF
TGTGCCAGTAGTTCCAGACAGGAGGTCATGAACACTGAAGCTTTCTTT
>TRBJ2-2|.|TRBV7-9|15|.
CASSLVELSTGELFF
TGTGCCAGCAGCTTAGTTGAGCTGAGCACCGGGGAGCTGTTTTTT
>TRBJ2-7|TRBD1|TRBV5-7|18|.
CASRLDRGLGTRFDEQYF
TGTGCCAGCAGACTCGACAGGGGGCTCGGGACTAGGTTCGACGAGCAGTACTTC
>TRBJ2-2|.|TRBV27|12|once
CASSFYAGELFF
TGTGCCAGCAGTTTTTATGCCGGGGAGCTGTTTTTT
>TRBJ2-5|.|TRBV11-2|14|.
CASSFRPSGETQYF
TGTGCCAGCAGCTTCAGGCCCAGTGGAGAGACCCAGTACTTC
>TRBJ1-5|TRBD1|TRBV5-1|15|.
CASSTTGGLNQPQHF
TGCGCCAGCAGCACGACAGGGGGCCTCAATCAGCCCCAGCATTTT
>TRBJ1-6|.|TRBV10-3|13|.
CAVRSSYNSPLHF
TGTGCCGTTCGGAGCTCCTATAATTCACCCCTCCACTTT
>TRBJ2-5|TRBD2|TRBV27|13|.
CASSTDGGETQYF
TGTGCCAGCAGTACCGACGGGGGGGAGACCCAGTACTTC
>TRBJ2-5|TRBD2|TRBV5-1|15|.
CASSLVLAGQETQYF
TGCGCCAGCAGCTTGGTCCTAGCGGGGCAAGAGACCCAGTACTTC
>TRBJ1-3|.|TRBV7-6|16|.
CASTPASGFSGNTIYF
TGTGCCAGCACCCCTGCTTCGGGGTTCTCGGGAAACACCATATATTTT
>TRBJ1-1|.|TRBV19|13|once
CASSIPGQIEAFF
TGTGCCAGTAGTATACCTGGGCAGATTGAAGCTTTCTTT
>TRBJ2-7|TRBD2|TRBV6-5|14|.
CASSLGLAGGEQYF
TGTGCCAGCAGCCTGGGACTAGCGGGGGGTGAGCAGTACTTC
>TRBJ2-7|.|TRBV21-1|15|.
CASSKGRQGDYEQYF
TGTGCCAGCAGCAAAGGACGGCAGGGCGATTACGAGCAGTACTTC
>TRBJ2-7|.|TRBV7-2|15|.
CASSPDLSPNYEQYF
TGTGCCAGCAGCCCCGACTTGTCCCCAAACTACGAGCAGTACTTC
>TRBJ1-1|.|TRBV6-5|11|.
CASSYQGAAFF
TGTGCCAGCAGTTACCAGGGCGCGGCTTTCTTT
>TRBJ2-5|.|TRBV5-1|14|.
CASSPLTAGETQYF
TGCGCCAGCAGCCCCTTGACCGCAGGGGAGACCCAGTACTTC
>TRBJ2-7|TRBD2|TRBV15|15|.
CATSNLADSSYEQYF
TGTGCCACCAGCAATCTAGCGGATAGCTCCTACGAGCAGTACTTC
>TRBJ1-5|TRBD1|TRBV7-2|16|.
CASSLAWTGGNQPQHF
TGTGCCAGCAGCTTAGCTTGGACAGGGGGTAATCAGCCCCAGCATTTT
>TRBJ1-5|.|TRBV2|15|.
CASSSDQGGSQPQHF
TGTGCCAGCAGTTCCGACCAGGGTGGCAGCCAGCCCCAGCATTTT
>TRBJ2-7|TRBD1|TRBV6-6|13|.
CASSLGQEYEQYF
TGTGCCAGCAGTTTAGGACAGGAATACGAGCAGTACTTC
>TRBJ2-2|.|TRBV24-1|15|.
CATSEGDPNTGELFF
TGTGCCACCAGTGAGGGAGACCCGAACACCGGGGAGCTGTTTTTT
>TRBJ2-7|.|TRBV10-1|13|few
CASSESRSQEQYF
TGCGCCAGCAGTGAATCCAGGTCCCAGGAGCAGTACTTC
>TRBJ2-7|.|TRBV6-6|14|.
CASSYRTATYEQYF
TGTGCCAGCAGTTACAGGACAGCCACCTACGAGCAGTACTTC
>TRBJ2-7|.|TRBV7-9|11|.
CASSPGYEQYF
TGTGCCAGCAGTCCGGGTTACGAGCAGTACTTC